The 32 T cell receptor beta chains below all came from one sample that was sequenced in a study of cytotoxic CD8 clonotypes in ibrutinib-treated CLL. Clones were read by immunoSEQ multiplex PCR, and TCRdb kept only the in-frame ones, dropping some. The sample consists of some 80,000 clones, about four fifths of them appearing once. Source: PBMCs, taken after 12 months of ibrutinib treatment. The receptors were sampled from a human donor with chronic lymphocytic leukemia.

This sequence joins TRBV20-1 and TRBJ1-4; no clear D gene. Trimming took off 5 bases at V and 5 bases at J, with 6 bases between the two ends. CDR3 size: 11 residues. Germline CDR1 reads DFQATT; CDR2 reads SNEGSKA (reference sequence). CDR3 in amino acids: CSARRNEKLFF. CDR3 in DNA: TGCAGTGCTCGTCGGAATGAAAAACTGTTTTTT.

The rearrangement uses TRBV4-3 and TRBJ2-1; D perhaps matches TRBD1 (5 bases). The CDR3 covers 16 residues. Deletions cut 1 base from V and 4 bases from J, with 14 bases between. Germline CDR1 and CDR2: LGHNA and YSLEER. CDR3 nucleotide sequence: TGCGCCAGCAGCCAAGGGCTGGGGCCGGGTTACAATGAGCAGTTCTTC. It is translated as CASSQGLGPGYNEQFF.

In its sample, this clone was seen a few times. The V call is TRBV6-5, the J call TRBJ1-4, with D possibly matching TRBD1 (6 bases). The length of the CDR3 is 14 residues. Germline V gene sequence: CDR1 MNHEY, CDR2 SVGAGI. The ends were cut back, 0 bases at V and 7 bases at J, with 9 bases in the middle. CDR3 sequence reads: CASSYSGQSEKLFF. The DNA for the CDR3 is TGTGCCAGCAGTTACTCGGGACAAAGTGAAAAACTGTTTTTT.

V is TRBV6-6 and J is TRBJ2-7; possible D gene TRBD2, 6 bases. Germline V gives CDR1 MNHNY, CDR2 SVGAGI (reference sequence). Trimming cost V 4 bases and J 3 bases, with 13 bases left between them. The CDR3 has 14 amino acids. The CDR3 loop is CASSLGLLYYEQYF. The CDR3 region has the DNA TGTGCCAGCAGTTTAGGACTACTCTACTACGAGCAGTACTTC.

Only one count was recorded for this clone. The chain links TRBV2 to TRBJ1-4; 11 nucleotides align to TRBD1. Germline lookup yields CDR1 SNHLY and CDR2 FYNNEI. The length of the CDR3 is 14 residues. V trimming: 6 bases; J trimming: 8 bases; junction bases outside the gene matches: 5. The CDR3 sequence: CASSRTGGKEKLFF. The DNA of the CDR3 is TGTGCCAGCAGCCGGACAGGGGGCAAGGAAAAACTGTTTTTT.

The V and J genes are TRBV28 and TRBJ1-5, with a tentative D call TRBD1 (5 bases). Germline V gene lookup returns CDR1 MDHEN and CDR2 SYDVKM. The germline V and J ends were trimmed by 8 bases and 6 bases, with 17 bases remaining between them. This CDR3 has 14 amino acids. CDR3 region: CASQTGGEGQPQHF. The DNA of the CDR3 is TGTGCCAGCCAAACCGGGGGGGAGGGTCAGCCCCAGCATTTT. The full variable domain, with the rest looked up from reference TRBV28 and TRBJ1-5, is DVKVTQSSRYLVKRTGEKVFLECVQDMDHENMFWYRQDPGLGLRLIYFSYDVKMKEKGDIPEGYSVSREKKERFSLILESASTNQTSMYLCASQTGGEGQPQHFGDGTRLSIL.

The rearrangement joins TRBV6-5 to TRBJ2-7; D gene unclear. V was cut by 5 bases and J by 2 bases, with 4 bases left in between. This CDR3 has 11 residues. Germline V CDR1 and CDR2: MNHEY, SVGAGI. CDR3 sequence: CASSGPYEQYF. CDR3 bases: TGTGCCAGCAGTGGGCCCTACGAGCAGTACTTC.

The chain links TRBV10-1 to TRBJ1-1, with 7 positions matching TRBD1. Germline V gene data show CDR1 as WNHNN and CDR2 as SYGVQD (reference sequence). The V gene end was trimmed by 8 bases and the J gene end by 11 bases; junction bases not matched to a gene: 17. CDR3 length: 14 residues. CDR3 DNA sequence: TGCGCCAGCGACTCCCGGGACAGTCTCTGTAAGGCTTTCTTT. Translation: CASDSRDSLCKAFF.

In its sample, this clone was seen a few times. The chain joins TRBV5-1 to TRBJ1-5, with 7 positions matching TRBD1. This CDR3 has 15 amino acids. Germline V gene data show CDR1 as SGHRS and CDR2 as YFSETQ. J gave up 4 bases and V 4 bases, and 8 bases lay outside the gene matches. CDR3 in DNA: TGCGCCAGCAGCCCCGAGGGGGCGGGTAATCAGCCCCAGCATTTT. It yields the protein CASSPEGAGNQPQHF.

The chain carries TRBV4-2 and TRBJ2-2, with D tentatively TRBD2 (6 bases). The germline V gene has CDR1 LGHNA and CDR2 YNFKEQ. V was clipped by 3 bases and J by 5 bases, with 16 bases between them. The CDR3 contains 16 residues. The CDR3 DNA sequence: TGTGCCAGCAGCCAGCACGGGGAGGCAGAGACCGGGGAGCTGTTTTTT. Its protein is CASSQHGEAETGELFF.

The chain employs TRBV7-2 and TRBJ1-5, with D uncertain. V was trimmed by 5 bases and J by 3 bases, leaving 5 bases between them. Germline V gives CDR1 SGHTA, CDR2 FQGNSA. CDR3 length: 12 amino acids. This chain's CDR3 is CASSPHNQPQHF. In DNA form, the CDR3 reads TGTGCCAGCAGCCCCCACAATCAGCCCCAGCATTTT.

The chain is built from TRBV5-1 and TRBJ2-5, with 7 bases that match TRBD2. Trimming removed 6 bases from V and 0 bases from J; junction bases left unmatched: 8. CDR1 and CDR2 (germline): SGHRS, YFSETQ. This CDR3 is 15 amino acids long. DNA of the CDR3: TGCGCCAGCACCCCGGGGGGAGAGTACCAAGAGACCCAGTACTTC. It encodes CASTPGGEYQETQYF.

The gene calls are TRBV19 and TRBJ1-1; no reliable D call. V lost 5 bases, J lost 5 bases, and 6 bases lay in between. The CDR3 has 11 amino acids. CDR1 LNHDA and CDR2 SQIVND come from the germline V gene (reference sequence). CDR3 loop: CASSAWTEAFF. The DNA for the CDR3 is TGTGCCAGTAGTGCGTGGACTGAAGCTTTCTTT.

CDR3 loop: CASSTRTGGPNGYTF. The DNA of the CDR3 is TGTGCCAGTAGTACGCGGACAGGGGGTCCGAATGGCTACACCTTC. The chain uses TRBV19 and TRBJ1-2; 10 nucleotides agree with TRBD1. The CDR3 spans 15 residues. CDR1 and CDR2 from the germline V gene are LNHDA and SQIVND (reference sequence). V trimming: 4 bases; J trimming: 6 bases; junction bases outside the gene matches: 8. The variable domain in full, with the rest retrieved from reference TRBV19 and TRBJ1-2, is DGGITQSPKYLFRKEGQNVTLSCEQNLNHDAMYWYRQDPGQGLRLIYYSQIVNDFQKGDIAEGYSVSREKKESFPLTVTSAQKNPTAFYLCASSTRTGGPNGYTFGSGTRLTVV.

The gene calls are TRBV27 and TRBJ2-7, with a weak D call TRBD2 (6 bases). The CDR3 extends over 14 amino acids. Trimming removed 8 bases from V and 7 bases from J, with 21 bases in between. CDR1 is MNHEY, CDR2 SMNVEV, per germline (reference sequence). The CDR3 spells CASPAGTSVREQYF. DNA of the CDR3: TGTGCCAGCCCGGCCGGGACTTCCGTGCGGGAGCAGTACTTC.

In its sample, this clone was seen a few times. The chain has TRBV28 and TRBJ1-2; D possibly corresponds to TRBD1 (5 bases). Trimming cost V 5 bases and J 8 bases, with 15 bases left between them. Germline assignment: CDR1 MDHEN and CDR2 SYDVKM. The CDR3 spans 13 residues. The CDR3 spells CASSRGSFTGYTF. The CDR3 DNA sequence: TGTGCCAGCAGTCGGGGCAGCTTCACCGGCTACACCTTC.

The rearrangement links TRBV14 to TRBJ2-1, with 11 bases identical to TRBD1. The germline V gene has CDR1 SGHDN and CDR2 FVKESK. Trimming cost V 3 bases and J 8 bases; bases outside gene matches: 9. The CDR3 sequence is 16 residues long. CDR3: CASSHLTMDRGHEQFF. The CDR3 DNA follows: TGTGCCAGCAGCCACCTTACTATGGACAGGGGGCATGAGCAGTTCTTC.

This clone occurred a few times. This rearrangement joins TRBV18 to TRBJ2-3; a possible D gene is TRBD1 (6 bases). Germline-derived CDR1 and CDR2 are KGHSH and LQKENI. There are 15 residues in the CDR3. Trimming cost V 6 bases and J 6 bases, with 19 bases left between them. CDR3 region: CASSLDRPDGDTQYF. The DNA for the CDR3 is TGTGCCAGCTCCCTGGACAGACCTGATGGGGATACGCAGTATTTT.

This clone has only a few counts. The chain employs TRBV4-1 and TRBJ1-5; TRBD1 might be the D (5 bases). This CDR3 comprises 15 residues. V lost 10 bases and J 6 bases, leaving 22 bases between the germline ends. CDR1 and CDR2 from the germline V gene are MGHRA and YSYEKL. CDR3 amino acids: CATPGVGRAGQPQHF. CDR3 DNA: TGCGCCACCCCTGGGGTGGGCAGGGCGGGTCAGCCCCAGCATTTT.

J is TRBJ1-2 and V is TRBV18, with D tentatively TRBD1 (5 bases). Germline V CDR1 and CDR2: KGHSH, LQKENI. CDR3 length: 13 amino acids. V shed 6 bases and J shed 4 bases, with 12 bases lying between them. CDR3 bases: TGTGCCAGCTCCCCAGGGTGGGGCTATGGCTACACCTTC. Translating it yields CASSPGWGYGYTF.

This clone was counted once. The chain combines TRBV5-3 with TRBJ2-6; D not certain. TRBV5-3 is reported as an ORF; its role is uncertain. Between the trimmed V and J ends, which lost 1 base and 2 bases, there was a span of 7 bases. The CDR3 extends over 15 amino acids. The CDR3 nucleotides read TGTGCCAGAAGCTTGCGGCAGGCTGGGGCCAACGTCCTGACTTTC. This encodes CARSLRQAGANVLTF.

The V and J genes are TRBV30 and TRBJ1-2, with 7 bases matching TRBD1. The CDR3 length is 14 residues. The germline V gene encodes CDR1 GTSNPN and CDR2 SVGIG (reference sequence). The trim removed 5 bases at V and 7 bases at J, leaving 13 bases unmatched. The CDR3, as DNA: TGTGCCTGGGTCCGGGGAGGGGGCGTCGGTGGCTACACCTTC. Its protein product is CAWVRGGGVGGYTF. The full variable domain, rest sourced from reference TRBV30 and TRBJ1-2, is SQTIHQWPATLVQPVGSPLSLECTVEGTSNPNLYWYRQAAGRGLQLLFYSVGIGQISSEVPQNLSASRPQDRQFILSSKKLLLSDSGFYLCAWVRGGGVGGYTFGSGTRLTVV.

This chain links TRBV7-9 with TRBJ1-2; D possibly corresponds to TRBD1 (5 bases). This CDR3 is 13 amino acids long. CDR1 and CDR2 from the germline V gene are SEHNR and FQNEAQ (reference sequence). The germline V and J ends were trimmed by 5 bases and 4 bases, with 11 bases remaining between them. The DNA of the CDR3 is TGTGCCAGCAGCCCCCCGGGGGGCTATGGCTACACCTTC. This gives the protein CASSPPGGYGYTF.

This clone was seen a single time. V usage is TRBV6-5 and J usage is TRBJ1-1, with D unresolved. In germline, CDR1 is MNHEY, CDR2 SVGAGI. The CDR3 contains 13 residues. V lost 2 bases and J 4 bases, leaving 8 bases between the germline ends. The CDR3: CASSYRSFTEAFF. CDR3 nucleotides: TGTGCCAGCAGTTACCGTTCCTTCACTGAAGCTTTCTTT.

CDR3: CASSPARGGTQYF. The CDR3 bases are TGTGCCAGCAGCCCCGCCCGAGGGGGTACGCAGTATTTT. The chain carries TRBV7-3 and TRBJ2-3; maybe TRBD1 (6 bases). V lost 5 bases and J lost 8, with 14 bases in between. The V gene's germline CDR1 is SGHTA and CDR2 FQGTGA. This CDR3 contains 13 residues.

This chain connects TRBV9 to TRBJ2-3, with 8 bases aligning to TRBD2. This CDR3 comprises 15 residues. CDR1 and CDR2 from the germline V gene are SGDLS and YYNGEE. Losses at the gene ends were 4 bases for V and 6 bases for J; bases not matched to a gene: 10. CDR3 sequence reads: CASSPVGGAQDTQYF. DNA of the CDR3: TGTGCCAGCAGCCCCGTCGGGGGGGCCCAGGATACGCAGTATTTT.

In this sample, this clone turned up once. This CDR3 reads CATRVAFPYNEQFF. In nucleotides, the CDR3 is TGTGCCACCCGGGTGGCCTTTCCCTACAATGAGCAGTTCTTC. This chain links TRBV27 with TRBJ2-1; D gene ambiguous. Trimming removed 10 bases from V and 2 bases from J, with 15 bases in between. This CDR3 has 14 residues. Germline V gives CDR1 MNHEY, CDR2 SMNVEV (reference sequence).

This clone has just a few counts. The chain uses TRBV5-4 and TRBJ1-1, with D uncertain. The V end was cut by 2 bases, the J end by 7 bases, with 9 bases between. The CDR3 covers 12 residues. In germline, CDR1 is SGHNT, CDR2 YYREEE (reference sequence). CDR3 nucleotides: TGTGCCAGCAGCTTCGATGCCAGTGAAGCTTTCTTT. This encodes CASSFDASEAFF.

CDR3 amino acids: CASMREEQPQHF. As DNA, the CDR3 is TGTGCCAGTATGCGGGAAGAGCAGCCCCAGCATTTT. The chain employs TRBV19 and TRBJ1-5, with D uncertain. In germline, CDR1 is LNHDA, CDR2 SQIVND (reference sequence). The CDR3 contains 12 residues. Between the trimmed V and J ends, which lost 7 bases and 7 bases, there was a span of 11 bases.

The V call is TRBV28, the J call TRBJ1-2, with D possibly TRBD1 on 5 matching bases. This CDR3 spans 13 amino acids. Germline V lookup: CDR1 MDHEN, CDR2 SYDVKM. V dropped 3 bases and J dropped 7 bases, with 12 bases sitting between them. The CDR3 DNA follows: TGTGCCAGCAGTTTGGGGGATTGGGGTGGCTACACCTTC. Amino acids: CASSLGDWGGYTF.

J is TRBJ2-7 and V is TRBV7-8, with D possibly TRBD1 on 6 matching bases. The V and J ends lost 4 bases and 2 bases respectively, with 12 bases between them. The CDR3 spans 14 residues. Germline CDR1 and CDR2: SGHVS and FQNEAQ. The CDR3 loop reads CASSSPQGPYEQYF. The CDR3 DNA sequence: TGTGCCAGCAGCTCACCACAGGGACCCTACGAGCAGTACTTC.

The J gene is TRBJ2-5, the V gene TRBV11-3; tentatively, D is TRBD1 (6 bases). The CDR3 runs 16 residues. V was trimmed by 5 bases and J by 4 bases, leaving 20 bases between them. CDR1 SGHNT and CDR2 YENEEA come from the germline V gene. The CDR3 sequence is CASSQNLGAETETQYF. As DNA, the CDR3 is TGTGCCAGCAGCCAAAACCTGGGGGCAGAAACAGAGACCCAGTACTTC.